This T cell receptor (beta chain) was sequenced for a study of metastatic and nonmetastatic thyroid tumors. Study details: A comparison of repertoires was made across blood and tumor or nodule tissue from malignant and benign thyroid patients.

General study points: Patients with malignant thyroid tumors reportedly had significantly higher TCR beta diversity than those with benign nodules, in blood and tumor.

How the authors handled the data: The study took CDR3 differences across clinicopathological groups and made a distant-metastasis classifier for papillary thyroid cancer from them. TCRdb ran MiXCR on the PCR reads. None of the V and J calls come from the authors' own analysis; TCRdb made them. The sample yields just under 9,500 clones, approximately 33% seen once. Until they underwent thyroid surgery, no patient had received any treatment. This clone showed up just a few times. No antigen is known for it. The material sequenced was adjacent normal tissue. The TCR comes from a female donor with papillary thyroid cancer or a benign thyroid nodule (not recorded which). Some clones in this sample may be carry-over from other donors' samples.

The CDR3 DNA reads as TGTGCCAGCAGTTTCGGGGGACCCGACTACGAGCAGTACTTC. Protein product: CASSFGGPDYEQYF. The chain is built from TRBV12-3 or TRBV12-4 and TRBJ2-7, with D possibly matching TRBD2 (6 bases). Trimming shortened V by 3 bases and J by 3 bases, and 12 bases separated the two germline ends. The CDR3 length is 14 residues.